These 19 T cell receptor beta chains were all obtained from the same sample, sequenced in a study of OX40 agonist ivuxolimab in advanced cancers. Sequenced by immunoSEQ multiplex PCR; TCRdb stores in-frame clones only, minus some. The sample has tens of thousands of clones; around 90% are singletons. Sequenced material: CD4+ or CD8+ T cells sorted from blood, taken in a trial of the OX40 agonist ivuxolimab. These TCRs come from an adult with an advanced solid tumor such as melanoma, head and neck, liver or kidney cancer.

CDR3 nucleotides: TGTGCCAGCAGTCGGGACAGCACAGATACGCAGTATTTT. Amino acid sequence: CASSRDSTDTQYF. The gene calls are TRBV11-2 and TRBJ2-3, with D possibly called TRBD1 or TRBD2 (5 bases each). CDR1 SGHAT and CDR2 FQNNGV come from the germline V gene. Trimming removed 6 bases from V and 0 bases from J, with 7 bases in between. The CDR3 covers 13 residues.

About this clone itself: At one of its ends the junction is not consistent with the germline gene, which may arise from a read error. The CDR3 DNA is TGTGCCAGCACCCCCCCTAGCTCCCACGAGCAGTACTTC. It specifies CASTPPSSHEQYF. This chain connects TRBV6-5 to TRBJ2-7; tentatively, D is TRBD2 (5 bases). The CDR3 has 13 amino acids. Germline-derived CDR1 and CDR2 are MNHEY and SVGAGI.

The chain uses TRBV27 and TRBJ2-1, with D possibly matching TRBD2 (6 bases). Germline CDR1 is MNHEY and CDR2 is SMNVEV (reference sequence). CDR3 length: 15 amino acids. Between the trimmed V and J ends, which lost 2 bases and 2 bases, there was a span of 10 bases. The CDR3 DNA reads TGTGCCAGCAGTTTAGGCGGGGAAGCCTACAATGAGCAGTTCTTC. Translated: CASSLGGEAYNEQFF.

This rearrangement joins TRBV7-3 to TRBJ2-1; a possible D gene is TRBD1 (5 bases). This CDR3 has 13 amino acids. V was cut by 4 bases and J by 5 bases, with 9 bases left in between. The germline CDR1 and CDR2 sequences are SGHTA and FQGTGA. CDR3 region: CASSSGQNNEQFF. The CDR3, as DNA: TGTGCCAGCAGCTCAGGACAAAACAATGAGCAGTTCTTC.

The V gene is TRBV11-2, the J gene TRBJ1-3; 8 nucleotides align to TRBD1. CDR3 length: 14 amino acids. The V gene's germline CDR1 is SGHAT and CDR2 FQNNGV. DNA for the CDR3: TGTGCTACAAAAGGACAGGGCTCTGGAAACACCATATATTTT. Translated: CATKGQGSGNTIYF.

The chain employs TRBV4-3 and TRBJ2-5; 15 bases align to TRBD2. The germline gives CDR1 LGHNA, CDR2 YSLEER. The length of the CDR3 is 18 residues. Trimming took 1 base from V and 5 from J; bases not matched to a gene: 8. CDR3 DNA sequence: TGCGCCAGCAGCCAAGGGACTAGCGGGAGGGCCGAGGGTGAGACCCAGTACTTC. Translated: CASSQGTSGRAEGETQYF.

V usage is TRBV28 and J usage is TRBJ2-1; the D gene is possibly TRBD2 (6 bases). The CDR3 is 14 residues long. Germline-derived CDR1 and CDR2 are MDHEN and SYDVKM. V lost 3 bases to trimming and J lost 9 bases, with 15 bases between them. The CDR3 region is CASSLTQRAGEQFF. The CDR3 DNA is TGTGCCAGCAGTTTGACCCAGCGGGCGGGTGAGCAGTTCTTC.

This chain connects TRBV10-3 to TRBJ2-6; 9 nucleotides line up with TRBD1. The CDR3 is made up of 19 amino acids. Germline CDR1 is ENHRY and CDR2 is SYGVKD. After removal of 2 bases from V and 4 bases from J, the junction contained 12 bases not matched to a gene. The CDR3 is CAISERSEDRGSGANVLTF. As DNA, the CDR3 is TGTGCCATCAGTGAGCGGAGTGAGGACAGGGGCTCGGGGGCCAACGTCCTGACTTTC.

The rearrangement uses TRBV2 and TRBJ1-6, with D hard to call. Germline V gene lookup returns CDR1 SNHLY and CDR2 FYNNEI. The CDR3 consists of 14 residues. V lost 4 bases, J lost 8 bases, and 12 bases lay in between. This chain's CDR3 is CASSGAIVDSPLHF. The CDR3 nucleotides are TGTGCCAGCAGTGGCGCCATTGTGGATTCACCCCTCCACTTT.

The CDR3 loop reads CASTELGTGGTEAFF. CDR3 in DNA: TGTGCCAGCACCGAACTAGGGACAGGGGGAACTGAAGCTTTCTTT. The chain has TRBV27 and TRBJ1-1, with 11 bases identical to TRBD1. The CDR3 is 15 amino acids. J lost 5 bases, V lost 7 bases, and 9 bases had no gene match. Per the germline V gene, CDR1 is MNHEY and CDR2 is SMNVEV (reference sequence).

V is TRBV2 and J is TRBJ1-2; D is unresolved. CDR3 length: 13 residues. Looked up from germline, CDR1 is SNHLY and CDR2 is FYNNEI. Deletions cut 4 bases from V and 2 bases from J, with 8 bases between. The CDR3 spells CASSAQGNYGYTF. For the CDR3, the DNA is TGTGCCAGCAGTGCTCAAGGGAACTATGGCTACACCTTC.

This chain links TRBV4-1 with TRBJ1-5, with TRBD1 as a possible D gene (5 bases). This CDR3 is built from 12 residues. The germline V gene encodes CDR1 MGHRA and CDR2 YSYEKL. V lost 0 bases to trimming and J lost 15 bases, with 12 bases between them. The CDR3 sequence is CASSQDPGPLHF. CDR3 bases: TGCGCCAGCAGCCAAGATCCAGGGCCCTTGCATTTT.

The chain joins TRBV19 to TRBJ1-5; possibly TRBD1 for D (6 bases). The CDR3 runs to 16 residues. Germline CDR1 LNHDA, CDR2 SQIVND (reference sequence). Trimming stripped 0 bases from V and 4 bases from J, with 13 bases between. CDR3 region: CASSIDVGAANQPQHF. In DNA form, the CDR3 reads TGTGCCAGTAGTATAGATGTGGGGGCTGCTAATCAGCCCCAGCATTTT.

V is TRBV11-2 and J is TRBJ2-3; D not certain. The CDR3 sequence is 14 residues long. Germline V CDR1 and CDR2: SGHAT, FQNNGV. Trimming pared 1 base from V and 5 bases from J, leaving 10 bases between. Written as DNA, the CDR3 is TGTGCCAGCAGCTTAGTAATGCCGGGAGATACGCAGTATTTT. It specifies CASSLVMPGDTQYF.

V is TRBV28 and J is TRBJ2-7; perhaps TRBD2 as D (6 bases). Germline-derived CDR1 and CDR2 are MDHEN and SYDVKM. Deletions cut 4 bases from V and 2 bases from J, with 12 bases between. This CDR3 is 14 amino acids long. For the CDR3, the DNA is TGTGCCAGCAGTTCCGGGGGAAGAGCCTACGAGCAGTACTTC. Translating gives CASSSGGRAYEQYF.

This chain uses TRBV5-1 with TRBJ1-3; the D is unclear. This CDR3 is built from 18 residues. The V end was cut by 0 bases, the J end by 0 bases, with 16 bases between. Germline V gene lookup returns CDR1 SGHRS and CDR2 YFSETQ. In nucleotides, the CDR3 is TGCGCCAGCAGCTTGGCGGTAGGCGGCGGCTTCTCTGGAAACACCATATATTTT. As protein: CASSLAVGGGFSGNTIYF. Together with reference TRBV5-1 and TRBJ1-3, the CDR3 gives the full variable domain: KAGVTQTPRYLIKTRGQQVTLSCSPISGHRSVSWYQQTPGQGLQFLFEYFSETQRNKGNFPGRFSGRQFSNSRSEMNVSTLELGDSALYLCASSLAVGGGFSGNTIYFGEGSWLTVV.

This chain links TRBV5-4 with TRBJ1-1; possibly TRBD1 for D (5 bases). Trimming left V 0 bases short and J 3 bases short, with 15 bases between. CDR1 is SGHNT and CDR2 is YYREEE in the germline V gene (reference sequence). The CDR3 contains 16 residues. The CDR3 nucleotides read TGTGCCAGCAGCTTGGCCGGGGGGGGAGTACACACTGAAGCTTTCTTT. Its translation: CASSLAGGGVHTEAFF.

The gene calls are TRBV19 and TRBJ1-2, with D possibly matching TRBD1 (6 bases). The CDR3 consists of 14 residues. From germline, CDR1 is LNHDA and CDR2 SQIVND (reference sequence). V was trimmed by 6 bases and J by 0 bases, leaving 11 bases between them. The CDR3 region is CASRRGEANYGYTF. The CDR3 DNA is TGTGCCAGTAGAAGGGGGGAAGCTAACTATGGCTACACCTTC. Drawing the rest from reference TRBV19 and TRBJ1-2, the complete variable domain is DGGITQSPKYLFRKEGQNVTLSCEQNLNHDAMYWYRQDPGQGLRLIYYSQIVNDFQKGDIAEGYSVSREKKESFPLTVTSAQKNPTAFYLCASRRGEANYGYTFGSGTRLTVV.

CDR3 residues: CASSYTGTQSHEQYF. The DNA for the CDR3 is TGTGCCAGCAGTTACACCGGGACTCAGTCCCACGAGCAGTACTTC. This chain uses TRBV6-5 with TRBJ2-7; a possible D gene is TRBD2 (6 bases). Looked up from germline, CDR1 is MNHEY and CDR2 is SVGAGI. The CDR3 length is 15 residues. Trimming cost V 2 bases and J 5 bases, with 16 bases left between them.